These 2 T cell receptor beta chains came from one sample sequenced in a study of regulatory T cells in long-lasting Graves disease. The time point denotes: persistent/refractory GD, antithyroid drugs over 5 years with positive TRAb. The TCR library was made from RNA extracted from PBMCs. The TCR beta library used iRepertoire HTBI primers with Arm-PCR amplification of CDR3. TCRdb reprocessed the multiplex PCR reads with MiXCR, giving one entry per CDR3 protein. This table holds 400,000 to 500,000 distinct CDR3 sequences, about 22% found once. The sequenced sample was peripheral blood mononuclear cells (PBMCs), obtained when the disease was refractory, from a patient treated with antithyroid drugs. These receptors originate from a female donor with Graves disease.

To note about this clonotype: A much larger clone sits a single nucleotide away, making a read error possible. The chain uses TRBV27 and TRBJ1-4; D uncertain. CDR1 MNHEY and CDR2 SMNVEV come from the germline V gene (reference sequence). The CDR3 runs to 14 residues. The CDR3 spells CASSLVATSEKLFF. CDR3 DNA: TGTGCCAGCAGTTTAGTGGCAACTAGTGAAAAACTGTTTTTT.

The chain employs TRBV28 and TRBJ2-3; 8 bases agree with TRBD1. This CDR3 has 14 residues. The trim removed 7 bases at V and 1 base at J, leaving 4 bases unmatched. CDR1 and CDR2 (germline): MDHEN, SYDVKM. CDR3 in amino acids: CASTPGQGTDTQYF. In DNA form, the CDR3 reads TGTGCCAGCACCCCGGGACAGGGCACAGATACGCAGTATTTT.